Below, 26 T cell receptor beta chains from the same sample are listed, as sequenced in a study of shared clonotypes between healthy human individuals. Sequenced by immunoSEQ multiplex PCR; TCRdb stores in-frame clones only, minus some. The sample records some 2.4 million clones, 93% being singletons. The sample comprised naive CD4+ T cells from PBMCs. Subset specified: CD45RA+ positively selected. These receptors originate from a man aged 18 to 30 in good health. Some clones in this sample may be carry-over from other donors' samples.

The chain carries TRBV4-1 and TRBJ1-5, with 7 bases fitting TRBD1. This CDR3 comprises 16 residues. J lost 4 bases, V lost 3 bases, and 9 bases had no gene match. CDR1 and CDR2 (germline): MGHRA, YSYEKL. The chain's CDR3 is CASSQHPGQSNQPQHF. In DNA, the CDR3 is TGCGCCAGCAGCCAGCACCCGGGACAGTCAAATCAGCCCCAGCATTTT.

This clone was observed once. The J gene is TRBJ1-6, the V gene TRBV7-9; D may be TRBD1 (6 bases). CDR1 is SEHNR and CDR2 is FQNEAQ in the germline V gene (reference sequence). This CDR3 has 14 residues. Deletions cut 5 bases from V and 10 bases from J, with 15 bases between. The CDR3 loop is CASSLAQGKSPLHF. The DNA of the CDR3 is TGTGCCAGCAGCCTGGCGCAGGGGAAATCACCCCTCCACTTT.

Here the CDR3 DNA reads TGTGCCAGCAGCTTAGCGGGGGCGCGGATCTATGGCTACACCTTC. This sequence encodes CASSLAGARIYGYTF. The J gene is TRBJ1-2, the V gene TRBV7-9; D may be TRBD1 (6 bases). Germline V gene data show CDR1 as SEHNR and CDR2 as FQNEAQ (reference sequence). V dropped 0 bases and J dropped 4 bases, with 12 bases sitting between them. There are 15 residues in the CDR3.

The rearrangement links TRBV19 to TRBJ1-5; D perhaps matches TRBD1 (6 bases). This CDR3 comprises 14 residues. Trimming removed 7 bases from V and 1 base from J, with 11 bases in between. The germline gives CDR1 LNHDA, CDR2 SQIVND (reference sequence). This chain's CDR3 is CASNTQGSNQPQHF. In DNA, the CDR3 is TGTGCCAGTAATACACAGGGAAGCAATCAGCCCCAGCATTTT.

This clone appeared a few times. The chain couples TRBV19 to TRBJ1-5, with D unresolved. The CDR3 length is 15 residues. The V and J ends lost 3 bases and 2 bases respectively, with 11 bases between them. Germline V CDR1 and CDR2: LNHDA, SQIVND (reference sequence). CDR3 nucleotide sequence: TGTGCCAGTAGTATTCACGGCGGGGGCAATCAGCCCCAGCATTTT. Its protein is CASSIHGGGNQPQHF. The complete variable domain, with remaining parts taken from reference TRBV19 and TRBJ1-5, reads DGGITQSPKYLFRKEGQNVTLSCEQNLNHDAMYWYRQDPGQGLRLIYYSQIVNDFQKGDIAEGYSVSREKKESFPLTVTSAQKNPTAFYLCASSIHGGGNQPQHFGDGTRLSIL.

The rearrangement joins TRBV10-1 to TRBJ1-2; D gene uncertain. The CDR3 sequence is 13 residues long. Per the germline V gene, CDR1 is WNHNN and CDR2 is SYGVQD (reference sequence). With 6 bases removed from V and 3 bases from J, the gap between germline ends came to 11 bases. The CDR3 spells CASSKDRDYGYTF. Written as DNA, the CDR3 is TGCGCCAGCAGCAAGGACCGGGACTATGGCTACACCTTC.

The genes are TRBV2 and TRBJ2-1; 10 bases line up with TRBD1. Germline V CDR1 and CDR2: SNHLY, FYNNEI. J lost 6 bases, V lost 9 bases, and 11 bases had no gene match. There are 15 residues in the CDR3. The CDR3 sequence is CASQFTGTGVNEQFF. CDR3 sequence (DNA): TGTGCCAGTCAATTCACCGGGACAGGGGTCAATGAGCAGTTCTTC.

The chain recombines TRBV5-1 with TRBJ2-7; 12 positions agree with TRBD2. Germline CDR1 and CDR2: SGHRS and YFSETQ. V shed 5 bases and J 0 bases; nucleotides not matched to a gene: 6. The CDR3 covers 16 residues. CDR3 coding DNA: TGCGCCAGCAGGCGGACTAGCGGGGAGAGCTCCTACGAGCAGTACTTC. The encoded protein is CASRRTSGESSYEQYF.

The V and J genes are TRBV2 and TRBJ2-1, with 10 bases identical to TRBD2. Trimming removed 5 bases from V and 9 bases from J; junction bases left unmatched: 7. There are 14 residues in the CDR3. Germline V lookup: CDR1 SNHLY, CDR2 FYNNEI. The CDR3 reads CASSSSGSLTEQFF. CDR3 nucleotide sequence: TGTGCCAGCAGTTCTAGCGGGAGCTTGACTGAGCAGTTCTTC.

Remarks on this clone: This same CDR3 is encoded by further DNA sequences in the sample. The CDR3 reads CAWRRTYEQYF. DNA for the CDR3: TGTGCCTGGAGGAGAACCTACGAGCAGTACTTC. The chain employs TRBV30 and TRBJ2-7; D ambiguous. Trimming shortened V by 3 bases and J by 2 bases, and 5 bases separated the two germline ends. The CDR3 loop spans 11 amino acids. In germline, CDR1 is GTSNPN, CDR2 SVGIG (reference sequence).

The chain uses TRBV5-1 and TRBJ2-2; TRBD2 matches 10 bases. After removal of 4 bases from V and 7 bases from J, the junction contained 7 bases not matched to a gene. The CDR3 runs to 15 residues. Germline CDR1 SGHRS, CDR2 YFSETQ. CDR3 sequence: CASSEIAGGGGELFF. The CDR3 region has the DNA TGCGCCAGCAGCGAGATAGCGGGAGGAGGCGGGGAGCTGTTTTTT.

This chain uses TRBV5-4 with TRBJ2-1; no definite D call. The CDR3 is 13 amino acids. Germline CDR1 SGHNT, CDR2 YYREEE (reference sequence). V was trimmed by 5 bases and J by 2 bases, leaving 8 bases between them. The CDR3: CASRGNTYNEQFF. CDR3 in DNA: TGTGCCAGCAGGGGTAACACCTACAATGAGCAGTTCTTC. The full variable domain, in which reference TRBV5-4 and TRBJ2-1 provide the parts outside the CDR3, is ETGVTQSPTHLIKTRGQQVTLRCSSQSGHNTVSWYQQALGQGPQFIFQYYREEENGRGNFPPRFSGLQFPNYSSELNVNALELDDSALYLCASRGNTYNEQFFGPGTRLTVL.

V is TRBV2 and J is TRBJ1-4; D not certain. This CDR3 has 12 residues. CDR1 and CDR2 from the germline V gene are SNHLY and FYNNEI. V lost 7 bases and J 8 bases, leaving 11 bases between the germline ends. The DNA for the CDR3 is TGTGCCAGCACCGATTACCTCGAAAAACTGTTTTTT. This translates into CASTDYLEKLFF. The whole variable domain, filled in from reference TRBV2 and TRBJ1-4, reads EPEVTQTPSHQVTQMGQEVILRCVPISNHLYFYWYRQILGQKVEFLVSFYNNEISEKSEIFDDQFSVERPDGSNFTLKIRSTKLEDSAMYFCASTDYLEKLFFGSGTQLSVL.

This clone was counted between two and nine times. The chain employs TRBV4-2 and TRBJ1-2; D uncertain. Between the trimmed V and J ends, which lost 0 bases and 5 bases, there was a span of 13 bases. Germline-derived CDR1 and CDR2 are LGHNA and YNFKEQ. The CDR3 loop spans 15 amino acids. The CDR3 loop reads CASSQDSQELYGYTF. The CDR3 nucleotides read TGTGCCAGCAGCCAAGATTCCCAGGAGTTGTATGGCTACACCTTC.

The V call is TRBV7-2, the J call TRBJ2-5; the D gene is possibly TRBD2 (7 bases). Germline CDR1 SGHTA, CDR2 FQGNSA. Trimming removed 7 bases from V and 6 bases from J, with 18 bases in between. This CDR3 contains 14 residues. The CDR3 bases are TGTGCCAGCACCTTGGGGGGGGACATAAAGACCCAGTACTTC. This sequence encodes CASTLGGDIKTQYF.

In DNA, the CDR3 is TGTGCCAGCAGCTTAGCAGGCGCGGGGAATCAAGAGACCCAGTACTTC. It codes for CASSLAGAGNQETQYF. The J gene is TRBJ2-5, the V gene TRBV7-2; weak D call: TRBD2 (6 bases). This CDR3 comprises 16 residues. V was pared by 0 bases and J by 2 bases, with 13 bases between. Germline V gene data show CDR1 as SGHTA and CDR2 as FQGNSA.

This rearrangement joins TRBV30 to TRBJ2-6, with 11 bases identical to TRBD1. Per the germline V gene, CDR1 is GTSNPN and CDR2 is SVGIG (reference sequence). There are 15 residues in the CDR3. Unmatched junction bases numbered 6, after V lost 8 bases and J lost 3 bases. CDR3 amino acids: CAQGTGGGGANVLTF. The CDR3 coding sequence is TGTGCCCAAGGGACAGGGGGTGGTGGGGCCAACGTCCTGACTTTC.

The genes are TRBV9 and TRBJ1-1; TRBD1 might be the D (6 bases). Germline lookup yields CDR1 SGDLS and CDR2 YYNGEE. V shed 3 bases and J shed 4 bases, with 13 bases lying between them. This CDR3 contains 14 residues. The CDR3 sequence: CASSAHRAGTEAFF. The CDR3 DNA reads TGTGCCAGCAGCGCCCACAGGGCGGGCACTGAAGCTTTCTTT.

The genes are TRBV7-9 and TRBJ2-1; 8 bases line up with TRBD2. J lost 7 bases, V lost 5 bases, and 10 bases had no gene match. CDR1 is SEHNR, CDR2 FQNEAQ, per germline (reference sequence). The CDR3 loop spans 15 amino acids. In nucleotides, the CDR3 is TGTGCCAGCAGCCCCAGCGGGAGATTAAGGAATGAGCAGTTCTTC. Translation: CASSPSGRLRNEQFF.

The CDR3 spells CASSSNADTQYF. The CDR3 DNA reads TGTGCCAGCAGCTCCAATGCAGATACGCAGTATTTT. The chain has TRBV5-4 and TRBJ2-3; D gene uncertain. The CDR3 sequence is 12 residues long. V lost 3 bases to trimming and J lost 4 bases, with 6 bases between them. Germline V gene sequence: CDR1 SGHNT, CDR2 YYREEE (reference sequence).

The rearrangement uses TRBV11-2 and TRBJ2-1, with 7 bases identical to TRBD1. CDR1 and CDR2 (germline): SGHAT, FQNNGV. CDR3 length: 13 amino acids. J lost 5 bases, V lost 6 bases, and 4 bases had no gene match. The CDR3 DNA reads as TGTGCCAGCAGATTGGACAGGCACAATGAGCAGTTCTTC. Residues: CASRLDRHNEQFF.

The chain uses TRBV19 and TRBJ2-3; no clear D gene. Trimming removed 3 bases at V and 5 bases at J, with 12 bases between. CDR3 size: 14 residues. CDR1 and CDR2 (germline): LNHDA, SQIVND (reference sequence). CDR3 region: CASSIGRTRDTQYF. CDR3 in DNA: TGTGCCAGTAGTATTGGACGAACCCGAGATACGCAGTATTTT. Combining the CDR3 with reference TRBV19 and TRBJ2-3 gives the whole variable domain DGGITQSPKYLFRKEGQNVTLSCEQNLNHDAMYWYRQDPGQGLRLIYYSQIVNDFQKGDIAEGYSVSREKKESFPLTVTSAQKNPTAFYLCASSIGRTRDTQYFGPGTRLTVL.

The chain uses TRBV18 and TRBJ1-5; 8 nucleotides match TRBD1. CDR3 size: 15 residues. Germline V gene data show CDR1 as KGHSH and CDR2 as LQKENI. Trimming at V came to 3 bases and at J to 5 bases, leaving 6 bases not matched to a gene. The CDR3 DNA sequence: TGTGCCAGCTCACCTAGGACAGGGATGGATCAGCCCCAGCATTTT. Translation: CASSPRTGMDQPQHF.

The CDR3 region has the DNA TGTGCCAGCTCACCAGGGGACCTCCCGGGGTATGGCTACACCTTC. Protein product: CASSPGDLPGYGYTF. The gene calls are TRBV18 and TRBJ1-2, with a tentative D call TRBD1 (5 bases). The germline V gene has CDR1 KGHSH and CDR2 LQKENI. CDR3 length: 15 amino acids. The ends were cut back, 2 bases at V and 5 bases at J, with 15 bases in the middle.

The V and J genes are TRBV2 and TRBJ2-3; no reliable D call. Trimming cost V 0 bases and J 2 bases, with 9 bases left between them. Germline assignment: CDR1 SNHLY and CDR2 FYNNEI. CDR3 length: 15 residues. Here the CDR3 reads CASSEALGFTDTQYF. CDR3 nucleotide sequence: TGTGCCAGCAGTGAAGCGCTTGGGTTCACAGATACGCAGTATTTT.

Comment on this clone: Other DNA sequences in the same sample also yield this CDR3. The rearrangement links TRBV6-5 to TRBJ2-6; D call uncertain. This CDR3 contains 13 residues. V was pared by 3 bases and J by 2 bases, with 2 bases between. In germline, CDR1 is MNHEY, CDR2 SVGAGI. CDR3 nucleotides: TGTGCCAGCAGTTATCCTGGGGCCAACGTCCTGACTTTC. Protein product: CASSYPGANVLTF.